This T cell receptor (beta chain) was profiled in a study of cytomegalovirus exposure and HLA in healthy donors (dated by TCRdb to 2017 to 2019). The study in broad terms: According to an earlier analysis of a few hundred of the donors, roughly 180 million T cells yielded 100 million or so unique TCR beta sequences and around 280 Gb of sequence data. An earlier analysis of 500 to 650 of the donors applied high-throughput TCR beta sequencing to assess whether each TCR beta V gene segment acted as functional or pseudogenic. Along with the approximately 700-subject first cohort, a separate validation cohort of approximately 110 different subjects was used. Among some 410 genotyped donors of the cohort, an average of about 240,000 unique TCR beta nucleotide sequences were sequenced per donor, roughly 18% of them non-productive. Roughly five DR-DQ haplotypes were treated as single units for association and clustering because of strong linkage in the cohort. Among the roughly 370 genotyped donors, approximately 76% belonged to the genetic ancestry cluster associated with self-reported Caucasian donors. Both class I and class II loci were covered by HLA typing, at four-digit resolution. In a later genetic analysis, genome-wide SNP genotypes for about three fifths of the roughly 670 donors were used, and that subset was treated as a discovery cohort. In the later analysis, no new phenotypic data were used to find candidate immune exposures; instead, reliance was placed on TCR beta sequences and their occurrence across donors. Typing coverage varied by locus: roughly 629-640 donors for A, B, C, DRB1 and DQB1; 522 for DQA1; about 570 for DPA1; some 470 for DPB1. An early release covering 500 to 750 HLA-typed donors comprised approximately 300 gigabases of sequencing data and 85 million or so unique TCR sequences. The study combined high-throughput TCR immunosequencing, statistical association of individual TCRs with disease status, and machine learning to predict cytomegalovirus infection status. The aim of the study was to test whether cataloging public T cell receptors could identify signatures of past pathogen exposure. All discovery cohort repertoires had been generated on a single sequencing platform. A later analysis re-examined previously published TCR beta repertoires from just over 650 donors and added high-resolution HLA genotyping to investigate patterns of TCR occurrence. The study profiled the T cell repertoires of 500 to 800 subjects by immunosequencing and related them to cytomegalovirus serostatus. Donor age, sex, ethnicity and CMV serostatus were collected together with the repertoire data.

Study-wide findings and limitations: In a later analysis, HLA-associated TCR beta chains were found to be more clonally expanded and to have lower generation probabilities than equally common non-associated chains. Some IMGT-functional V segments, including TRBV6-2 and TRBV6-3, could not be told apart with the 87-base-pair reads, so those segments were excluded. Presence/absence analyses assumed roughly uniform sequencing depth across donors, an assumption that may not hold. The classifier was reported to diagnose cytomegalovirus status with high specificity and sensitivity in both the original cohort and the validation cohort. In vitro tests confirmed that a few of the cytomegalovirus-associated TCR beta chains recognize cytomegalovirus antigens. The authors suggested that the approach could potentially be generalized to other disease states and immunological phenotypes. When HLA alleles, especially DR and DQ, strongly co-occurred, TCR associations were difficult to assign to individual alleles. Across donors, most TCR sequences were observed very rarely, whereas some public TCRs were present in many individuals. Linkage disequilibrium might explain the correlated functional status among segregating V segments, but an unknown experimental factor could not be excluded. Because counts were too low, about 18 rarely observed V segments, including chromosome 9 orphons, were excluded from the earlier analysis of fewer than 650 of the donors. According to a later analysis, most CMV-associated TCR beta chains appeared to be HLA-restricted, and the HLA associations seemed to be driven largely by CMV exposure. A later analysis reported that several top co-occurrence clusters appeared linked to parvovirus B19, influenza, CMV and Epstein-Barr virus. In this cohort, only TCR beta chains were sequenced, and detectable features were limited by the absence of alpha or paired-chain data. In the study, around 150 TCR beta chains were listed as associated with cytomegalovirus. A further reported finding was that TCR beta sequences accurately predicted the HLA-A and HLA-B alleles for most subjects in the first cohort. In a later analysis, the rate of TCR association differed among HLA loci, with DRB1 alleles having the most associated TCRs and HLA-C alleles having the fewest. A later genetic analysis associated a missense DCLRE1C variant with V-gene and J-gene trimming of TCR beta chains, and an independent cohort replicated the association. The sequencing pipeline was judged likely to have produced a cluster of highly shared sequence variants as a technical artifact. At a false discovery rate of 0.05, a later analysis linked 16,000 or so TCR beta sequences to specific HLA alleles. In a later genetic analysis, fewer N-insertions in productive TCRs were reported among donors in an Asian-associated ancestry cluster than the approximately 670-donor mean. Because HLA typing was missing for some donors at each locus, association tests included only the typed subset. The only immune exposure information available for the cohort was CMV serostatus. In an earlier analysis of approximately 590 of the donors, most TCR beta V segments appeared in productive rearrangements about 87% or about 30% of the time, broadly matching IMGT annotations.

From the cysteine up to the phenylalanine, the CDR3 has a length of 18 residues. Only CDR3 DNA is held: 54 bases, read in frame from base 1. Reading the germline V gene (reference sequence) gives CDR1 LNHDA and CDR2 SQIVND. Between the V and J ends, shortened by 7 bases and 0 bases respectively, the junction contains 24 bases. The cohort was made up of 500 to 800 healthy bone marrow donors. At the time of sampling, all cohort members were nominally healthy, though unrecorded immune exposures were likely present. The donor tested CMV seronegative and was one of the 352 seronegative cohort members. A peripheral blood sample was collected from each donor, and TCR beta sequencing was performed on peripheral blood mononuclear cells. The Qiagen DNeasy Blood Extraction Kit was used to extract genomic DNA from the blood cell samples. Libraries were built with the immunoSEQ multiplex PCR assay. For the multiplex PCR, a mixture combining 60 forward primers for TCR Vbeta segments and 13 reverse primers for TCR Jbeta segments was used. A multiplex PCR assay on genomic DNA amplified the CDR3 region of rearranged TCR beta genes. Amplified TCR beta libraries were sequenced as 87-base-pair reads on the Illumina HiSeq System. The original methods were these. Across the roughly 700 repertoires, a later analysis counted tens of millions of unique TCR beta chains, some 11 million of which were shared by at least two donors. Raw reads were error-corrected and collapsed into unique sequences by a nearest-neighbor algorithm in which closely related sequences were merged to remove PCR and sequencing errors. To assign V, D and J gene segments, CDR3 sequences were aligned to IMGT reference sequences. Each retained sequence needed at least a six-nucleotide match to both a V gene segment and a J gene segment. Rearrangements were classified as productive when the CDR3 lacked stop codons and remained in frame with V and J, and all other rearrangements were classified as non-productive. CDR3 was defined by IMGT convention, running from the second conserved V-encoded cysteine to the conserved J-encoded phenylalanine. In an earlier analysis of 587 of the donors, sequences lacking an unambiguous match to a single V gene segment were excluded. In an earlier analysis of a few hundred of the donors, V segments were called functional above 56.7% productive rearrangements and were called segregating when the between-donor standard deviation exceeded 5%. A statistical classification framework was built to diagnose cytomegalovirus status from the catalog of TCR beta chain sequences. V and J gene assignment, in a later analysis, came from comparing TCR nucleotide sequences with IMGT/GENE-DB human TR gene sequences. In a later analysis, CDR3 sequences and most-parsimonious VDJ recombination scenarios were assigned using the TCRdist pipeline. In a later analysis, each TCR beta chain was defined by its CDR3 amino acid sequence together with its V-gene family, and reads without a unique V-gene family were excluded. A later analysis removed 500 to 650 highly shared, low-generation-probability nucleotide sequences to deal with suspected cross-contamination and a sequencing artifact. In a later analysis, a clonal expansion index for each public chain was calculated from normalized within-repertoire ranks of inferred template counts. Generation probabilities in a later analysis came from a VDJ recombination model fitted to out-of-frame rearrangements, and those results were checked against IGoR. A later analysis scored TCR-TCR, TCR-HLA and TCR-CMV co-occurrence with hypergeometric tests, applying a repertoire-size bias correction to TCR pairs. To estimate false discovery rates, a later analysis permuted the HLA or CMV assignments 20 times. In a later analysis, co-occurring TCRs were grouped using DBSCAN, and TCRdist sequence similarity was added for clustering within HLA-allele-positive subsets. For co-occurrence clustering, repertoires with fewer than 30,000 or more than 120,000 public chains were excluded, along with four or five repertoires with anomalous nucleotide sharing. This is the immuneACCESS table as TCRdb keeps it, with only in-frame sequences that have V and J called. A part of the clones is gone; compared with another copy, unresolved V genes explain less than half, and the rest is unexplained. V, J and clone size derive from that table, while D and trimming were established from the DNA sequence. The sample data list 90,000 to 120,000 clones, and around 69% of these were observed just once. The biggest ten clones account for roughly 2.1% of the sample.

This clone was counted once. The specificity of this receptor is unknown. Base qualities are missing; no much larger clone stands one base away. The rearrangement combines TRBV19 with TRBJ1-1; TRBD1 is perhaps the D gene, given 6 matching bases. Sequencing was performed on PBMCs. The source of this sequence is a man between 18 and 29 years old in good health and CMV-seronegative. The CDR3 protein sequence reads: CASTLWDIPIVLNTEAFF. The DNA sequence is as follows: TGTGCCAGTACCCTTTGGGACATTCCAATTGTACTGAACACTGAAGCTTTCTTT. Reference TRBV19 and TRBJ1-1 genes cover what lies past the CDR3, so the full variable domain is DGGITQSPKYLFRKEGQNVTLSCEQNLNHDAMYWYRQDPGQGLRLIYYSQIVNDFQKGDIAEGYSVSREKKESFPLTVTSAQKNPTAFYLCASTLWDIPIVLNTEAFFGQGTRLTVV.